The TCR beta chain under discussion was sequenced for a study of T cell changes during pregnancy in multiple sclerosis. CDR3 size: 14 residues. The V gene's germline CDR1 is ENHRY and CDR2 SYGVKD. Trimming cost V 4 bases and J 10 bases; bases outside gene matches: 9. Produced via immunoSEQ multiplex PCR; TCRdb's table is partial and in-frame only. The sample lists tens of thousands of clones; about 93% were seen once. The chain has TRBV10-3 and TRBJ2-1, with TRBD2 matching over 8 bases. The sample in question was peripheral blood, obtained in the first trimester of pregnancy. The TCR originated in a female donor with multiple sclerosis, enrolled in a pregnancy study. CDR3 in amino acids: CAISAGGQPGEQFF. The CDR3 DNA follows: TGTGCCATCAGTGCGGGAGGGCAGCCGGGAGAGCAGTTCTTC.